The 21 T cell receptor beta chains in this list originate from one sample, sequenced in a study of T cell responses to AZD1222 COVID-19 vaccine. Assay used: immunoSEQ multiplex PCR; TCRdb lists only in-frame clones, some missing. The data contain a few hundred thousand clones, over 85% of them singletons. The sequences come from peripheral blood, collected on day 0 of AZD1222 vaccination. These receptor sequences come from an adult in good health.

This clone has only a few counts. The genes are TRBV6-5 and TRBJ1-2; the D is unclear. CDR1 MNHEY and CDR2 SVGAGI come from the germline V gene. V was cut by 10 bases and J by 0 bases, with 12 bases left in between. The CDR3 has 13 residues. In DNA, the CDR3 is TGTGCCACCGCCCTCGGGCCTAACTATGGCTACACCTTC. It encodes CATALGPNYGYTF.

This clone has a single count. Here the CDR3 DNA reads TGCGCCAGCAGATGGGACCCGGCCAAAAACATTCAGTACTTC. Translating it yields CASRWDPAKNIQYF. The V gene is TRBV5-1, the J gene TRBJ2-4; possibly TRBD1 or TRBD2 for D (5 bases each). The V and J ends lost 5 bases and 1 base respectively, with 10 bases between them. In germline, CDR1 is SGHRS, CDR2 YFSETQ. The CDR3 is 14 residues long. Full variable domain (rest looked up from reference TRBV5-1 and TRBJ2-4): KAGVTQTPRYLIKTRGQQVTLSCSPISGHRSVSWYQQTPGQGLQFLFEYFSETQRNKGNFPGRFSGRQFSNSRSEMNVSTLELGDSALYLCASRWDPAKNIQYFGAGTRLSVL.

A single count supports this clone. The rearrangement joins TRBV6-5 to TRBJ1-5; 8 nucleotides line up with TRBD1. The CDR3 contains 15 residues. Unmatched junction bases numbered 5, after V lost 5 bases and J lost 2 bases. Germline loops: CDR1 MNHEY, CDR2 SVGAGI. For the CDR3, the DNA is TGTGCCAGCAGTATCGGACAGGGAGGCAATCAGCCCCAGCATTTT. It encodes CASSIGQGGNQPQHF.

The rearrangement uses TRBV28 and TRBJ2-1; 10 nucleotides align to TRBD1. Trimming took 3 bases from V and 6 from J; bases not matched to a gene: 8. The germline gives CDR1 MDHEN, CDR2 SYDVKM. The CDR3 length is 16 residues. This chain's CDR3 is CASSFRQGALLNEQFF. In DNA, the CDR3 is TGTGCCAGCAGTTTCCGACAGGGGGCGCTCCTCAATGAGCAGTTCTTC.

This rearrangement joins TRBV7-2 to TRBJ1-1; D unclear. V was trimmed by 2 bases and J by 1 base, leaving 8 bases between them. There are 14 residues in the CDR3. Germline lookup yields CDR1 SGHTA and CDR2 FQGNSA. The CDR3 DNA sequence: TGTGCCAGCAGCTTACGTTTCGCGAACACTGAAGCTTTCTTT. Translating it yields CASSLRFANTEAFF.

The chain employs TRBV29-1 and TRBJ2-5; D tentatively fits TRBD1 or TRBD2 (5 bases each). This CDR3 region has 12 residues. CDR1 SQVTM and CDR2 ANQGSEA come from the germline V gene. The V end was cut by 6 bases, the J end by 0 bases, with 8 bases between. This chain's CDR3 is CSVGTDQETQYF. CDR3 DNA sequence: TGCAGCGTCGGGACGGACCAAGAGACCCAGTACTTC.

As regards this clone: This same CDR3 is encoded by further DNA sequences in the sample. This sequence joins TRBV5-6 and TRBJ2-3; 9 bases match TRBD2. Germline CDR1 is SGHDT and CDR2 is YYEEEE. J lost 1 base, V lost 5 bases, and 2 bases had no gene match. The CDR3 is 14 residues long. DNA for the CDR3: TGTGCCAGCAGTCTAGCGGGGCGCACAGATACGCAGTATTTT. Protein sequence: CASSLAGRTDTQYF.

The chain employs TRBV5-1 and TRBJ2-7; 7 bases agree with TRBD2. The junction had 5 bases not matched to a gene; V was cut back by 0 bases and J by 2 bases. Germline lookup yields CDR1 SGHRS and CDR2 YFSETQ. This CDR3 comprises 15 residues. This CDR3 is CASSLEVGRTYEQYF. CDR3 nucleotide sequence: TGCGCCAGCAGCTTGGAGGTCGGGAGGACCTACGAGCAGTACTTC.

The CDR3 here is CASSPGLDYAEQFF. In DNA, the CDR3 is TGCGCCAGCAGCCCGGGACTAGATTATGCTGAGCAGTTCTTC. The chain combines TRBV4-1 with TRBJ2-1, with TRBD2 identical over 8 bases. Trimming removed 4 bases from V and 9 bases from J; junction bases left unmatched: 8. This CDR3 comprises 14 residues. CDR1 is MGHRA and CDR2 is YSYEKL in the germline V gene.

This rearrangement joins TRBV4-2 to TRBJ2-7; 9 bases line up with TRBD2. The CDR3 length is 15 residues. The germline V gene encodes CDR1 LGHNA and CDR2 YNFKEQ. Trimming took 3 bases from V and 7 from J; bases not matched to a gene: 10. The CDR3 bases are TGTGCCAGCAGCCAGCTAGAAGTAGCGGGAGATGAGCAGTACTTC. This gives the protein CASSQLEVAGDEQYF.

A single count supports this clone. This chain uses TRBV21-1 with TRBJ2-7; the table gives TRBD2 as D, unverified against the DNA. TRBV21-1 is described as a pseudogene. CDR3 length equals 15 residues. CDR3 in DNA: TGTGCCAGCAGCAATCTAGCGGGGGGGCCGTTCGAGCAGTACTTC. Translation: CASSNLAGGPFEQYF.

This rearrangement joins TRBV27 to TRBJ1-1, with D unresolved. CDR1 MNHEY and CDR2 SMNVEV come from the germline V gene (reference sequence). The CDR3 is 18 amino acids. The ends were cut back, 4 bases at V and 5 bases at J, with 26 bases in the middle. This CDR3 reads CASSSFGGGMKERTEAFF. The CDR3 DNA is TGTGCCAGCAGTTCCTTCGGAGGTGGAATGAAGGAGCGGACTGAAGCTTTCTTT.

Here the CDR3 reads CSVEEGANTEAFF. CDR3 sequence (DNA): TGCAGCGTTGAAGAGGGGGCAAACACTGAAGCTTTCTTT. The rearrangement joins TRBV29-1 to TRBJ1-1, with D tentatively TRBD1 (6 bases). V gave up 0 bases and J gave up 2 bases, with 7 bases separating them. Germline V gene sequence: CDR1 SQVTM, CDR2 ANQGSEA. The CDR3 is made up of 13 amino acids.

The chain joins TRBV5-1 to TRBJ1-1, with 7 bases that match TRBD1. V lost 4 bases and J lost 2; bases outside the gene matches: 5. Germline V gene sequence: CDR1 SGHRS, CDR2 YFSETQ. This CDR3 is built from 14 residues. The CDR3 bases are TGCGCCAGCAGCGGCGGACAGGTAAACACTGAAGCTTTCTTT. It translates to CASSGGQVNTEAFF. Full variable domain (outside the CDR3, taken from reference TRBV5-1 and TRBJ1-1): KAGVTQTPRYLIKTRGQQVTLSCSPISGHRSVSWYQQTPGQGLQFLFEYFSETQRNKGNFPGRFSGRQFSNSRSEMNVSTLELGDSALYLCASSGGQVNTEAFFGQGTRLTVV.

The chain couples TRBV19 to TRBJ1-5; 9 bases are a match to TRBD1. V was pared by 9 bases and J by 9 bases, with 9 bases of the junction left unmatched. This CDR3 comprises 13 residues. Per the germline V gene, CDR1 is LNHDA and CDR2 is SQIVND (reference sequence). In DNA, the CDR3 is TGTGCCAGCTTGGGACAGGGAGCAGGGCCCCAGCATTTT. Protein sequence: CASLGQGAGPQHF.

This clone appeared once. This CDR3 is CASSQPWGTQYF. The DNA of the CDR3 is TGTGCCAGCAGCCAACCCTGGGGGACCCAGTACTTC. The chain couples TRBV5-4 to TRBJ2-5, with D uncertain. The CDR3 covers 12 residues. V lost 4 bases and J lost 7, with 11 bases in between. Per germline, CDR1 SGHNT and CDR2 YYREEE (reference sequence).

This clone occurred a few times. J is TRBJ1-3 and V is TRBV28, with D perhaps TRBD1 (5 bases). The CDR3 spans 15 residues. Looked up from germline, CDR1 is MDHEN and CDR2 is SYDVKM. Trimming took 9 bases from V and 0 from J, leaving 15 bases between them. This chain's CDR3 is CASYTGPISGNTIYF. The CDR3, as DNA: TGTGCCAGTTATACAGGTCCCATCTCTGGAAACACCATATATTTT.

J is TRBJ1-3 and V is TRBV3-1 (or the pseudogene TRBV3-2); 8 nucleotides align to TRBD1. This CDR3 is 15 amino acids long. The trim removed 6 bases at V and 0 bases at J, leaving 4 bases unmatched. The V gene's germline CDR1 is LGHDT and CDR2 YNNKEL (reference sequence). In DNA, the CDR3 is TGTGCCAGCAGTGGGACAGGCTCCTCTGGAAACACCATATATTTT. Translated, it gives CASSGTGSSGNTIYF.

The chain links TRBV28 to TRBJ1-1; D ambiguous. The CDR3 is made up of 16 amino acids. CDR1 MDHEN and CDR2 SYDVKM come from the germline V gene. Trimming pared 1 base from V and 6 bases from J, leaving 18 bases between. CDR3 amino acids: CASSLSPGGNRPEAFF. The CDR3 DNA sequence: TGTGCCAGCAGTTTATCCCCGGGAGGGAATAGGCCTGAAGCTTTCTTT.

V is TRBV27 and J is TRBJ2-5; the D is unclear. CDR1 MNHEY and CDR2 SMNVEV come from the germline V gene (reference sequence). The CDR3 is 13 residues long. Trimming shortened V by 4 bases and J by 5 bases, and 11 bases separated the two germline ends. The CDR3 DNA reads as TGTGCCAGCAGTTGGGGAACGAGGGAGACCCAGTACTTC. Amino acids: CASSWGTRETQYF.

In its sample, this clone was seen once. The chain combines TRBV2 with TRBJ2-2, with D unresolved. V lost 1 base and J 7 bases, leaving 7 bases between the germline ends. CDR1 and CDR2 (germline): SNHLY, FYNNEI. The length of the CDR3 is 13 residues. The CDR3 nucleotides are TGTGCCAGCAGTGAAGAGGCTGGCGGGGAGCTGTTTTTT. This encodes CASSEEAGGELFF.